These T cell receptor beta chains were read from a single sample in a study of cytomegalovirus exposure and HLA in healthy donors. This table comes from immunoSEQ multiplex PCR, and its TCRdb copy is limited to in-frame clones, with some not included. The repertoire holds almost 200,000 clones, with about four fifths as singletons. The sequenced sample was PBMCs. The receptor source for this set is a male donor in good health and CMV-seropositive. CDR3s include the opening cysteine and the closing phenylalanine or tryptophan.

CDR3aa	len	v_gene	j_gene
CASSMRDFMDEQFF	14	TRBV21-1	TRBJ2-1
CSVRPSGGVGETQYF	15	TRBV29-1	TRBJ2-5
CASSLGDRGLGEQFF	15	TRBV27	TRBJ2-1
CAWSGGQGSNQPQHF	15	TRBV30	TRBJ1-5
CASSQGVVGSTDTQYF	16	TRBV4-3	TRBJ2-3
CASSSTVLSNQPQHF	15	TRBV5-5	TRBJ1-5
CAGSSSRAYTGELFF	15	TRBV5-1	TRBJ2-2
CASSPIKEFGSGEQYF	16	TRBV9	TRBJ2-7
CASSLGGERYNEQFF	15	TRBV7-2	TRBJ2-1
CAISDHTSGGAEQFF	15	TRBV10-3	TRBJ2-1
CASSLEAAETQYF	13	TRBV7-8	TRBJ2-5
CASSAPSTLGAANVLTF	17	TRBV9	TRBJ2-6
CASSAGVSDTQYF	13	TRBV5-1	TRBJ2-3
CASSQGQGYGYTF	13	TRBV4-1	TRBJ1-2
CASSVQGGHSEAFF	14	TRBV11-2	TRBJ1-1
CSVVPSQGTEAFF	13	TRBV29-1	TRBJ1-1
CASSAGYSNQPQHF	14	TRBV9	TRBJ1-5
CASSLSGGYNEQFF	14	TRBV5-1	TRBJ2-1
CASSQGLSGSGAEETQYF	18	TRBV4-2	TRBJ2-5
CASSLRQGSREQYF	14	TRBV11-2	TRBJ2-7
CASSSDRNQPQHF	13	TRBV5-1	TRBJ1-5
CASSLQGASETQYF	14	TRBV7-3	TRBJ2-5
CASSYMTGGVSYEQYF	16	TRBV6-6	TRBJ2-7
CASSRMGPYTGELFF	15	TRBV7-2	TRBJ2-2
CASSLPGHGEQFF	13	TRBV5-4	TRBJ2-1
CASSLRPGSTDTQYF	15	TRBV11-3	TRBJ2-3
CASSTRDYQETQYF	14	TRBV19	TRBJ2-5
CASSFRGRGQLNTEAFF	17	TRBV7-8	TRBJ1-1
CASTPRRETNNEQFF	15	TRBV19	TRBJ2-1
CASSPRGQKTEAFF	14	TRBV23-1	TRBJ1-1
CASSPPGQGYSPLHF	15	TRBV7-2	TRBJ1-6
CASSPTLQQQSSGANVLTF	19	TRBV7-9	TRBJ2-6
CASSPRQGRDIQYF	14	TRBV7-2	TRBJ2-4
CASWADYAYEQYF	13	TRBV6-1	-
CASSLRGQRNEKLFF	15	TRBV7-8	TRBJ1-4
CASSLDRAQSPLHF	14	TRBV2	TRBJ1-6
CASSLGGAGANVLTF	15	TRBV5-4	TRBJ2-6
CASSRTGSEAFF	12	TRBV9	TRBJ1-1
CASSLVMEQYF	11	TRBV7-2	TRBJ2-7
CASSLVQGNEKLFF	14	TRBV7-9	TRBJ1-4
CATRRAGAQETQYF	14	TRBV6-6	TRBJ2-5
CAISDHGLASNEQFF	15	TRBV10-3	TRBJ2-1
CATSRDLGRNRGNTEAFF	18	TRBV15	TRBJ1-1
CASSLGLQTYNEQFF	15	TRBV5-4	TRBJ2-1
CASSTSSGRETQYF	14	TRBV13	TRBJ2-5